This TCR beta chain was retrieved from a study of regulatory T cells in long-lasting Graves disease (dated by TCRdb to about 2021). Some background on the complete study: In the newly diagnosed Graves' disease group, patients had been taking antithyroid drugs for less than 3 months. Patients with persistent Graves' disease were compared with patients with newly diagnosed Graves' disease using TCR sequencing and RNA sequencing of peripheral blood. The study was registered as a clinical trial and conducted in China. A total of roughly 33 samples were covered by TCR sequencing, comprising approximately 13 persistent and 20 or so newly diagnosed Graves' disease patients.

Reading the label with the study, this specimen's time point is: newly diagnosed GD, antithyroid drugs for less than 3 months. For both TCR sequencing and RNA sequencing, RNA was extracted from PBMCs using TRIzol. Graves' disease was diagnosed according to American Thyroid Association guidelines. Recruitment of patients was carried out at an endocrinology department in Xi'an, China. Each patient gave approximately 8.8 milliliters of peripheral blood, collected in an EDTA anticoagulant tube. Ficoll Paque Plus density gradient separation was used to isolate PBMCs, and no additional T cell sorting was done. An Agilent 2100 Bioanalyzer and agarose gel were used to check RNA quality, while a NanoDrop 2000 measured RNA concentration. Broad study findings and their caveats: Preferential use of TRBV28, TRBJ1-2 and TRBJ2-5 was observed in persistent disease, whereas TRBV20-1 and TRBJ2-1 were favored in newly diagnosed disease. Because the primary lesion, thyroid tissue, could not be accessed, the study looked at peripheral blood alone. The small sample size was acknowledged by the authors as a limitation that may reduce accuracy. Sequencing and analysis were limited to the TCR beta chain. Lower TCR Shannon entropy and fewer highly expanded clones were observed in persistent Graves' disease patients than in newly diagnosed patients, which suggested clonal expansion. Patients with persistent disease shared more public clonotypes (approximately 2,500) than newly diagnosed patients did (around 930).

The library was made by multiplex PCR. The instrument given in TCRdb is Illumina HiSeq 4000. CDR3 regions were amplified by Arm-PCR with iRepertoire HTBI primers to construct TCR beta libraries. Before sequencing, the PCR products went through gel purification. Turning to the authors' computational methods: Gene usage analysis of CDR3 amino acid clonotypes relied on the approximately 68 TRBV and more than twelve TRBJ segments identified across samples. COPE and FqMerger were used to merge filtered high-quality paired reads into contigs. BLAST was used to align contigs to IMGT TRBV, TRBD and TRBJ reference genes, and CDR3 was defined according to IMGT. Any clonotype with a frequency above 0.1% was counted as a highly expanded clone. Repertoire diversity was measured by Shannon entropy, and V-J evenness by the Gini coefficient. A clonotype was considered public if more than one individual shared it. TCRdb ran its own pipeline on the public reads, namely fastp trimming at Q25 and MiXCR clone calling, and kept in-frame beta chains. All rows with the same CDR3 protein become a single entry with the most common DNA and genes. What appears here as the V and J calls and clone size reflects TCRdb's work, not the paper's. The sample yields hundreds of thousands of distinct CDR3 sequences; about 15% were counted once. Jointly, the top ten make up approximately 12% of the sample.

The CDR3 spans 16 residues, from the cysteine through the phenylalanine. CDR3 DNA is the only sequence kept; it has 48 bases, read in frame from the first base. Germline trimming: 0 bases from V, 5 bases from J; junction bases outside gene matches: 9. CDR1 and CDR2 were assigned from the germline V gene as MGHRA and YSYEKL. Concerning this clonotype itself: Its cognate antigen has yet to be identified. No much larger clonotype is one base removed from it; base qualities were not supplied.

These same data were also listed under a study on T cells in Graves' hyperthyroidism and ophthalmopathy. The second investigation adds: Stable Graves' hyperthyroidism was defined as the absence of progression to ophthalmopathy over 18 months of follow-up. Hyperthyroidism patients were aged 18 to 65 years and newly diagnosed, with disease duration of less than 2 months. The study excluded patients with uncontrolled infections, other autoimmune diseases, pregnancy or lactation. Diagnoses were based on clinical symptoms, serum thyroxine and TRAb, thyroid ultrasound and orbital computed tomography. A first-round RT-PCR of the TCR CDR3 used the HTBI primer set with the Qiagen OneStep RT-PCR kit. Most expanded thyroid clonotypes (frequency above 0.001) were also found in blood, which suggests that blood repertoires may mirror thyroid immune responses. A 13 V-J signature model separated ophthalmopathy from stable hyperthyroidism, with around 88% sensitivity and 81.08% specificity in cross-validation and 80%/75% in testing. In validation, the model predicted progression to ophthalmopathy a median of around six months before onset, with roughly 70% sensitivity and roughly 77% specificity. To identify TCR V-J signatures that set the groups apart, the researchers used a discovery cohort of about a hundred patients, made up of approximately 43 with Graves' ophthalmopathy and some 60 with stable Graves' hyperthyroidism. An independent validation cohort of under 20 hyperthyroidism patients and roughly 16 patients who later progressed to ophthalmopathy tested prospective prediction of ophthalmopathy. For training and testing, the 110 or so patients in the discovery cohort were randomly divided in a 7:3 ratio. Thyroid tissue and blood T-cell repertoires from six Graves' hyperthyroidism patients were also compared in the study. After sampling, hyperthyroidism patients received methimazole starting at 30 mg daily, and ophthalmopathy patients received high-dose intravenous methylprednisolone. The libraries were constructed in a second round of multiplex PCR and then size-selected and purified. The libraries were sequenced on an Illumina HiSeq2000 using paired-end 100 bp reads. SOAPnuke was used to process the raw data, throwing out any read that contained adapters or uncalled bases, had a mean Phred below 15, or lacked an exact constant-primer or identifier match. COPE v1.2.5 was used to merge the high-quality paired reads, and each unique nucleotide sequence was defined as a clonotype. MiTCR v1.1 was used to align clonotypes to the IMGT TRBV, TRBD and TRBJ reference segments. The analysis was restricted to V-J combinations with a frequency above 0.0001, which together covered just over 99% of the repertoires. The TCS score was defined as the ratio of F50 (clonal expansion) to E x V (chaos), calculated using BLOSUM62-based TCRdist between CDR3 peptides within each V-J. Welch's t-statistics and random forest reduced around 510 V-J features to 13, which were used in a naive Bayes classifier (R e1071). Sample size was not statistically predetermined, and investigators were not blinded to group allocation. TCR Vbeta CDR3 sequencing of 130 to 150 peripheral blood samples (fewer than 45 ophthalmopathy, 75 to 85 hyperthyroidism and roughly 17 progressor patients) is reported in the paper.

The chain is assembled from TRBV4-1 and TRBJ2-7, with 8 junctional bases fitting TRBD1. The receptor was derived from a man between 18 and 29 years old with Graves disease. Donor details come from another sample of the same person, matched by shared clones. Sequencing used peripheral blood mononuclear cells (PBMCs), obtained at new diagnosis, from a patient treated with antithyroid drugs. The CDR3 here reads CASSQEPGQGADEQYF. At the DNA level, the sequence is TGCGCCAGCAGCCAAGAACCGGGTCAGGGGGCTGACGAGCAGTACTTC.